These 9 T cell receptor beta chains originate from one sample sequenced in a study of T-cell reconstitution after alpha-beta-depleted transplantation in children. Preparation of the TCRbeta library involved a method that used unique molecular identifiers. TCRdb reanalysed the PCR reads using MiXCR and keeps one entry per CDR3 protein. The sample yields almost 250,000 distinct CDR3 sequences, about 23% seen once. Material: PBMCs, obtained before TCRalphabeta/CD19-depleted stem cell transplant. All receptors come from a girl aged 2 to 9 with Fanconi anemia, due to receive a stem cell transplant.

V usage is TRBV28 and J usage is TRBJ2-5, with 8 positions matching TRBD1. V lost 4 bases, J lost 5 bases, and 6 bases stayed unmatched. Germline lookup yields CDR1 MDHEN and CDR2 SYDVKM. This CDR3 is 14 amino acids long. The chain's CDR3 is CASSYGQGVETQYF. CDR3 bases: TGTGCCAGCAGTTACGGACAGGGCGTGGAGACCCAGTACTTC.

This clonotype was detected only a few times. This chain joins TRBV5-4 and TRBJ2-5; possible D gene TRBD2, 6 bases. The CDR3 is made up of 14 amino acids. Deletions cut 3 bases from V and 3 bases from J, with 12 bases between. Germline V gene data show CDR1 as SGHNT and CDR2 as YYREEE (reference sequence). The CDR3 nucleotides are TGTGCCAGCAGCTCGCAGGGACTTAAAGAGACCCAGTACTTC. Amino acid sequence: CASSSQGLKETQYF.

This chain uses TRBV4-1 with TRBJ2-7; 8 nucleotides line up with TRBD2. The germline CDR1 and CDR2 sequences are MGHRA and YSYEKL. CDR3 length equals 15 residues. With V trimmed by 3 bases and J by 3 bases, 7 bases remained unmatched. The CDR3 DNA reads TGCGCCAGCAGCCATCCGAGCGGGAGCCTCTACGAGCAGTACTTC. Residues: CASSHPSGSLYEQYF.

The chain combines TRBV2 with TRBJ2-3; D is ambiguous. Germline V gives CDR1 SNHLY, CDR2 FYNNEI. CDR3 length: 15 residues. Trimming took off 1 base at V and 4 bases at J, with 12 bases between the two ends. CDR3 sequence (DNA): TGTGCCAGCAGTGAAGGCACCCCTCCCGCAGATACGCAGTATTTT. It yields the protein CASSEGTPPADTQYF.

The sample holds a few counts of this clonotype. The chain employs TRBV4-1 and TRBJ2-7, with D possibly called TRBD1 or TRBD2 (5 bases each). The CDR3 length is 14 residues. The V end lost 1 base, the J end lost 5 bases, and 12 bases lay between the germline ends. Germline lookup yields CDR1 MGHRA and CDR2 YSYEKL. CDR3 region: CASSQAQGRDEQYF. CDR3 DNA: TGCGCCAGCAGCCAAGCCCAGGGACGGGACGAGCAGTACTTC.

This clonotype has a handful of counts. The chain is built from TRBV14 and TRBJ2-7; 7 bases match TRBD1. The CDR3 totals 15 residues. CDR1 is SGHDN, CDR2 FVKESK, per germline. The V gene end was trimmed by 4 bases and the J gene end by 5 bases; junction bases not matched to a gene: 11. CDR3 sequence (DNA): TGTGCCAGCAGCCGAAGATTCGGGGACAGCGACGAGCAGTACTTC. Translated, it gives CASSRRFGDSDEQYF.

This clonotype showed up just a few times. The V gene is TRBV29-1, the J gene TRBJ2-5, with D maybe TRBD2 (5 bases). The CDR3 has 15 residues. Germline lookup yields CDR1 SQVTM and CDR2 ANQGSEA. V lost 4 bases and J lost 0, with 15 bases in between. This CDR3 is CSVGLAGGHQETQYF. Written as DNA, the CDR3 is TGCAGCGTTGGTCTAGCAGGCGGGCACCAAGAGACCCAGTACTTC.

The chain couples TRBV29-1 to TRBJ1-1; D is uncertain. This CDR3 comprises 12 residues. V was cut by 4 bases and J by 0 bases, with 6 bases left in between. Germline V gene lookup returns CDR1 SQVTM and CDR2 ANQGSEA. CDR3 amino acids: CSVGTMNTEAFF. The CDR3 bases are TGCAGCGTTGGCACCATGAACACTGAAGCTTTCTTT.

V is TRBV20-1 and J is TRBJ2-7; 7 bases agree with TRBD2. V trimming: 2 bases; J trimming: 1 base; junction bases outside the gene matches: 5. Germline V lookup: CDR1 DFQATT, CDR2 SNEGSKA (reference sequence). There are 14 residues in the CDR3. In DNA form, the CDR3 reads TGCAGTGCTAGACTAGCGGAGCTATCCTACGAGCAGTACTTC. Residues: CSARLAELSYEQYF.